This TCR beta chain is from a study of blood T cells in healthy people across ages. The authors ran a second PCR of 7 to 11 cycles using a sample-barcoded 5' primer and a J-beta primer mix. TCRdb re-called the 5' RACE reads through MiXCR, storing one row per CDR3 protein. The repertoire holds about 770,000 distinct CDR3 sequences, around 43% seen once, with approximately 19% in the top ten. This clonotype was seen a single time. The junction does not match germline at one end; this may be a read error. This CDR3 is built from 15 residues. This TCR was sampled from a man in his 60s in good health. Sequences were obtained from blood. The chain couples TRBV12-3 or TRBV12-4 to TRBJ1-2; D is undetermined. CDR3 sequence (DNA): TGTGCCAGCAGTTTAGTGGTCAGAAGTAACTATGGCTGCACCTTC. Protein product: CASSLVVRSNYGCTF.